The clone carrying this T cell receptor (beta chain) was counted a single time. This could be a read error, since a much larger clone is one nucleotide away. Germline-derived CDR1 and CDR2 are SNHLY and FYNNEI. The length of the CDR3 is 13 residues. From about 0.4 ug of RNA, a library with molecular barcoded alpha/delta and beta/gamma adaptors was made. TCRdb reanalysed the reads using MiXCR and keeps one entry per CDR3 protein. Of about 24,000 distinct CDR3 sequences listed, approximately 23% are singletons. The source of the sample is a study of read filtering for tumor transcriptome and immune sequencing. Looking at the study overall: Whole-transcriptome libraries were prepared after DNase treatment.

V and J are TRBV2 and TRBJ1-1; possible D gene TRBD1, 5 bases. Sequencing was done on a sample of a population of CD138-negative cells sorted from bone marrow. This TCR was recovered from a donor over 35 with multiple myeloma. This CDR3 reads CASTLDRGTEASF. The CDR3, as DNA: TGTGCCAGCACCCTGGACCGTGGGACTGAAGCTTCCTTT.